The 3 T cell receptor beta chains given below trace back to one sample, sequenced in a study of cytomegalovirus exposure and HLA in healthy donors. Primers: 60 Vbeta forward and 13 Jbeta reverse. The protocol was immunoSEQ multiplex PCR, while the TCRdb copy is restricted to in-frame clones and leaves out a portion. Of about 86,000 clones listed, 78% were seen once; the top ten hold nearly 2.5%. Sequenced sample: PBMCs. These receptors were collected from a male donor in good health and CMV-seropositive.

The V gene is TRBV2, the J gene TRBJ1-5, with D perhaps matching TRBD1 (6 bases). There are 15 residues in the CDR3. Germline V lookup: CDR1 SNHLY, CDR2 FYNNEI. V was trimmed by 8 bases and J by 0 bases, leaving 14 bases between them. The CDR3 sequence: CASGSGEGSNQPQHF. CDR3 DNA sequence: TGTGCCAGCGGATCAGGGGAAGGTAGCAATCAGCCCCAGCATTTT.

The chain links TRBV9 to TRBJ2-1; the D gene is possibly TRBD1 (9 bases). Per germline, CDR1 SGDLS and CDR2 YYNGEE. The CDR3 spans 19 residues. Trimming removed 0 bases from V and 2 bases from J, with 21 bases in between. CDR3 in DNA: TGTGCCAGCAGCGTAGCTACGCGGGGGGACAGGGTGGCCTACAATGAGCAGTTCTTC. Its protein product is CASSVATRGDRVAYNEQFF.

The sample holds a few counts of this clone. The chain carries TRBV4-3 and TRBJ2-4; possibly TRBD1 for D (6 bases). The CDR3 sequence is 17 residues long. Per germline, CDR1 LGHNA and CDR2 YSLEER. The V gene lost 1 base and the J gene lost 7 bases, with 20 bases spanning the gap. The DNA for the CDR3 is TGCGCCAGCAGCCAAGTTTCCTTCCCCGACAGGACGAACATTCAGTACTTC. Residues: CASSQVSFPDRTNIQYF.